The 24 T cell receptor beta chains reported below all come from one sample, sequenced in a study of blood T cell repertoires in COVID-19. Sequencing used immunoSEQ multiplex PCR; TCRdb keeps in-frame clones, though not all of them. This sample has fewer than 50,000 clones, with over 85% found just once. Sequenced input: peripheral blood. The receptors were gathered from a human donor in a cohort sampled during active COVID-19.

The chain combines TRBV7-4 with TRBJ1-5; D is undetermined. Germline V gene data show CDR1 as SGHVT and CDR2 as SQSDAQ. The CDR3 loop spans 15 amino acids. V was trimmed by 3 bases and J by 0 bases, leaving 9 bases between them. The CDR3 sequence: CASSLEAYSNQPQHF. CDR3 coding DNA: TGTGCCAGCAGCTTGGAAGCGTATAGCAATCAGCCCCAGCATTTT.

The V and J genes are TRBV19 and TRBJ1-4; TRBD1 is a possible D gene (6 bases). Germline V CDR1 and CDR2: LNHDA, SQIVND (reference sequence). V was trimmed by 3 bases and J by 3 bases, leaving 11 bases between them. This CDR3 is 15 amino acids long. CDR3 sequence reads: CASSIRQVANEKLFF. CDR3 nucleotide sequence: TGTGCCAGTAGTATTCGACAGGTTGCTAATGAAAAACTGTTTTTT.

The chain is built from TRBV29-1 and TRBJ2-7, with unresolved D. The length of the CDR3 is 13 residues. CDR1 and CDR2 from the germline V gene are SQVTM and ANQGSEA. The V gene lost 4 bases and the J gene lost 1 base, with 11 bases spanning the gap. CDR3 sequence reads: CSVVVYKSYEQYF. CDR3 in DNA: TGCAGCGTTGTTGTGTACAAGTCCTACGAGCAGTACTTC.

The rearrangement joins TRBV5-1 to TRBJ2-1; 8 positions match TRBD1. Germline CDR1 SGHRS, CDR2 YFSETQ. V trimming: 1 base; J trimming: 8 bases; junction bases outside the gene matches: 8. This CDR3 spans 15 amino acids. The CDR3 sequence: CASSLYRGLMDEQFF. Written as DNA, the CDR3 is TGCGCCAGCAGCTTGTACAGGGGGTTGATGGATGAGCAGTTCTTC.

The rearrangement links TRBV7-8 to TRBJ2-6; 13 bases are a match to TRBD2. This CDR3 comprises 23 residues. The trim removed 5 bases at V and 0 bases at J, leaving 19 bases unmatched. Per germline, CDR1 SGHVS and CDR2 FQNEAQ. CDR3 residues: CASSHRLAGGPLDSSSGANVLTF. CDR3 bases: TGTGCCAGCAGCCACCGACTAGCGGGAGGTCCCTTAGACAGCAGCTCTGGGGCCAACGTCCTGACTTTC.

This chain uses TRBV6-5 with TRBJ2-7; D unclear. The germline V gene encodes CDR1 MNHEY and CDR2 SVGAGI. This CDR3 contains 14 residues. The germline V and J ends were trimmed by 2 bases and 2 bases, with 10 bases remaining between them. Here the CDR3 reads CASSYTPYTYEQYF. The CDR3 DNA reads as TGTGCCAGCAGTTACACTCCCTATACCTACGAGCAGTACTTC.

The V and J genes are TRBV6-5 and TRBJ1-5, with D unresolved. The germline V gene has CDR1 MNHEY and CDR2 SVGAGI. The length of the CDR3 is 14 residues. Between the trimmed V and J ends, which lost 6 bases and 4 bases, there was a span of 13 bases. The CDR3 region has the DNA TGTGCCAGCAGAGATTCAGTCAGGAATCAGCCCCAGCATTTT. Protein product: CASRDSVRNQPQHF.

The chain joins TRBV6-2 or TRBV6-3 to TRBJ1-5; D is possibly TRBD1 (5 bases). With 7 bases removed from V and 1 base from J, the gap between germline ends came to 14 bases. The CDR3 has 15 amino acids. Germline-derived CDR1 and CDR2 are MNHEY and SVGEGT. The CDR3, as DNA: TGTGCCAGCACCCCAGACAGCATCAGCAATCAGCCCCAGCATTTT. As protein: CASTPDSISNQPQHF.

CDR3 region: CASSAQGLNYEQYF. In nucleotides, the CDR3 is TGTGCCAGCAGTGCCCAGGGGCTAAACTACGAGCAGTACTTC. The V and J genes are TRBV27 and TRBJ2-7; maybe TRBD1 (6 bases). V gave up 5 bases and J gave up 3 bases, with 14 bases separating them. The CDR3 spans 14 residues. Germline CDR1 is MNHEY and CDR2 is SMNVEV (reference sequence).

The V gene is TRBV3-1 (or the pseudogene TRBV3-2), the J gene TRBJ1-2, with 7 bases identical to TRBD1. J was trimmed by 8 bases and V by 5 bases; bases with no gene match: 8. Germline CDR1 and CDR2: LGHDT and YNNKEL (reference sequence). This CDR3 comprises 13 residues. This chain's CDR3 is CASSRGQGWGYTF. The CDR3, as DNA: TGTGCCAGCAGCAGGGGGCAGGGCTGGGGCTACACCTTC.

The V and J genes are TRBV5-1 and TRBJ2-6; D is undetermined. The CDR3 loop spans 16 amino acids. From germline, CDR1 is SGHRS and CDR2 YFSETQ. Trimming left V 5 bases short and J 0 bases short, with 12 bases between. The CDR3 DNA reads TGCGCCAGCAGAAAAACGGTGAGCTCTGGGGCCAACGTCCTGACTTTC. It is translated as CASRKTVSSGANVLTF.

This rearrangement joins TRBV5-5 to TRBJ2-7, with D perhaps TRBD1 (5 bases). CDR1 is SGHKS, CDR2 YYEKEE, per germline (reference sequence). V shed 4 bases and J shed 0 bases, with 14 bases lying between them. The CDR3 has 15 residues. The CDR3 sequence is CASSSRVDNSYEQYF. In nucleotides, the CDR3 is TGTGCCAGCAGCAGCAGGGTGGACAACTCCTACGAGCAGTACTTC.

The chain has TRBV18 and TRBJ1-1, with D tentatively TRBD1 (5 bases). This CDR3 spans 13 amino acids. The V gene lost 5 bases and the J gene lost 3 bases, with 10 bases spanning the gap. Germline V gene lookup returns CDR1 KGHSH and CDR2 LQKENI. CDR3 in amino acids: CASSKTQDTEAFF. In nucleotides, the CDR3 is TGTGCCAGCTCAAAGACACAGGACACTGAAGCTTTCTTT.

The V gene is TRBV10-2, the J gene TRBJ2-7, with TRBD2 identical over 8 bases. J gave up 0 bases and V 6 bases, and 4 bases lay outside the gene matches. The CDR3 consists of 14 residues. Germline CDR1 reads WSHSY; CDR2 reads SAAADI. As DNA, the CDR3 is TGCGCCAGCAGGACGGGGGGGGGCTCCTACGAGCAGTACTTC. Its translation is CASRTGGGSYEQYF.

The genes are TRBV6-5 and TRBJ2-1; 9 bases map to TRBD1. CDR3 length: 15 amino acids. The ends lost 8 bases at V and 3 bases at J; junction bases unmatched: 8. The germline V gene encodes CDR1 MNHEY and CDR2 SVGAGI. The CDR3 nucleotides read TGTGCCAGCGGGGTAAACAGGGGGCTCTACAATGAGCAGTTCTTC. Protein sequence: CASGVNRGLYNEQFF.

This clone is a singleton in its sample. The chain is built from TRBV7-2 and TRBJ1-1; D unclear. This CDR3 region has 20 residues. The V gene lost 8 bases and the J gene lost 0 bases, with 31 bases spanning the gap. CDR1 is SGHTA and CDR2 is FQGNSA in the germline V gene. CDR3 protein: CASPLAGNLFIETLNTEAFF. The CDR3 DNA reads TGTGCCAGCCCCTTAGCCGGGAACTTATTCATAGAAACATTGAACACTGAAGCTTTCTTT.

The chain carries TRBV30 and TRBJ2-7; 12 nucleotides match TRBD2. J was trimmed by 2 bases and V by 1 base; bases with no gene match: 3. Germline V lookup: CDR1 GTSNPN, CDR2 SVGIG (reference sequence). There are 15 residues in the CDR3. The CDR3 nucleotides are TGTGCCTGGAGTGCACTAGCGGGAGGCCCCTACGAGCAGTACTTC. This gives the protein CAWSALAGGPYEQYF. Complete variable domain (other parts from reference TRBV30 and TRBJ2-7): SQTIHQWPATLVQPVGSPLSLECTVEGTSNPNLYWYRQAAGRGLQLLFYSVGIGQISSEVPQNLSASRPQDRQFILSSKKLLLSDSGFYLCAWSALAGGPYEQYFGPGTRLTVT.

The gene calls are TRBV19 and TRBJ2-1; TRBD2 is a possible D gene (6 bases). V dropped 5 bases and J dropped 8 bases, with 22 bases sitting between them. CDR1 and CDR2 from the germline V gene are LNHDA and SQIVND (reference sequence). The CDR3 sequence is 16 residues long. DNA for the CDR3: TGTGCCAGTAGTTTCATCGGGACTCGCGGTTTCGATGAGCAGTTCTTC. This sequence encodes CASSFIGTRGFDEQFF.

As DNA, the CDR3 is TGTGCCAGTAGGACAGGGAGGAAGGGAAGCTCCTACAATGAGCAGTTCTTC. It encodes CASRTGRKGSSYNEQFF. J is TRBJ2-1 and V is TRBV19, with D perhaps TRBD1 (7 bases). Trimming shortened V by 6 bases and J by 0 bases, and 18 bases separated the two germline ends. CDR3 length equals 17 residues. Germline V gene data show CDR1 as LNHDA and CDR2 as SQIVND (reference sequence).

This CDR3 is CASSQDPGFEQYV. CDR3 in DNA: TGTGCCAGCAGCCAAGATCCCGGGTTCGAGCAGTACGTC. The V gene is TRBV14, the J gene TRBJ2-7; D remains ambiguous. There are 13 residues in the CDR3. Looked up from germline, CDR1 is SGHDN and CDR2 is FVKESK. Trimming stripped 0 bases from V and 6 bases from J, with 9 bases between.

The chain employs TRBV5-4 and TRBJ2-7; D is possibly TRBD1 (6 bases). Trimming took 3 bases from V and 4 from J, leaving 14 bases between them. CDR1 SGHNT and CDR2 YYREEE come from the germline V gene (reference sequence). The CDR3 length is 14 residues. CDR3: CASSSQGRGYEQYV. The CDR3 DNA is TGTGCCAGCAGCTCACAGGGAAGGGGATACGAGCAGTACGTC.

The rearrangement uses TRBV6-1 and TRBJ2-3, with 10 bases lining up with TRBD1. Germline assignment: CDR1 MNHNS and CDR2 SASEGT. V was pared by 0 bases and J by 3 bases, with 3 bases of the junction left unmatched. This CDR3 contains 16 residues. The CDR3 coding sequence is TGTGCCAGCAGTGAAGCTGGGACAGGGGCAACAGATACGCAGTATTTT. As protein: CASSEAGTGATDTQYF.

The CDR3 coding sequence is TGTGCCAGCAGCCGTCGACGCGGAGTCACAGATACGCAGTATTTT. This sequence encodes CASSRRRGVTDTQYF. The V and J genes are TRBV7-2 and TRBJ2-3; D is unresolved. This CDR3 is 15 amino acids long. Germline V gene sequence: CDR1 SGHTA, CDR2 FQGNSA. V gave up 5 bases and J gave up 2 bases, with 14 bases separating them.

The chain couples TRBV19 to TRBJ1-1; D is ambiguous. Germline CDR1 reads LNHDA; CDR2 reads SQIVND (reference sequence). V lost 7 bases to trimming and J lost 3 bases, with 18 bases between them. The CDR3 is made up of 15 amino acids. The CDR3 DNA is TGTGCCAGTAACTTTCGAGGGTCCAAGGACACTGAAGCTTTCTTT. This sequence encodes CASNFRGSKDTEAFF.